Below are 26 T cell receptor beta chains sequenced from a single sample in a study of neurological immune-mediated disorders. MiXCR was run by TCRdb on the 5' RACE reads, yielding one entry per CDR3 protein. The table includes fewer than 85,000 distinct CDR3 sequences, about 5.2% detected once. The sequencing input was PBMCs. These receptors came from a woman in her twenties or thirties with multiple sclerosis.

This clonotype came up many times. The chain combines TRBV9 with TRBJ2-3, with TRBD2 as a possible D gene (6 bases). Germline V CDR1 and CDR2: SGDLS, YYNGEE. The CDR3 spans 16 residues. The V end lost 0 bases, the J end lost 2 bases, and 13 bases lay between the germline ends. The CDR3 loop reads CASSVEVGGNTDTQYF. CDR3 nucleotide sequence: TGTGCCAGCAGCGTAGAGGTAGGAGGGAACACAGATACGCAGTATTTT.

This clonotype was picked up a small number of times. J is TRBJ2-2 and V is TRBV4-1; 8 bases line up with TRBD2. CDR1 and CDR2 from the germline V gene are MGHRA and YSYEKL. V lost 0 bases and J lost 4; bases outside the gene matches: 22. The CDR3 length is 22 residues. Here the CDR3 DNA reads TGCGCCAGCAGCCAAGAGGGCGGGGGGAACCTCTTCCGTTACCTAGGCACCGGGGAGCTGTTTTTT. Translating gives CASSQEGGGNLFRYLGTGELFF.

This clonotype was seen at least ten times. V and J are TRBV18 and TRBJ2-5; 8 nucleotides line up with TRBD2. The CDR3 is made up of 15 amino acids. Germline lookup yields CDR1 KGHSH and CDR2 LQKENI. The V gene end was trimmed by 3 bases and the J gene end by 4 bases; junction bases not matched to a gene: 7. The CDR3 reads CASSPELAVTETQYF. CDR3 sequence (DNA): TGTGCCAGCTCACCCGAACTAGCGGTTACAGAGACCCAGTACTTC. The full variable domain, with the rest looked up from reference TRBV18 and TRBJ2-5, is NAGVMQNPRHLVRRRGQEARLRCSPMKGHSHVYWYRQLPEEGLKFMVYLQKENIIDESGMPKERFSAEFPKEGPSILRIQQVVRGDSAAYFCASSPELAVTETQYFGPGTRLLVL.

This clonotype was recorded at least ten times. The rearrangement joins TRBV27 to TRBJ2-2; 7 bases align to TRBD2. The CDR3 runs to 17 residues. CDR1 MNHEY and CDR2 SMNVEV come from the germline V gene (reference sequence). V was pared by 4 bases and J by 4 bases, with 12 bases of the junction left unmatched. The CDR3 reads CASSSLTTSDLTGELFF. The CDR3 bases are TGTGCCAGCAGTTCCCTGACAACTAGCGACCTCACCGGGGAGCTGTTTTTT.

This clonotype was observed many times. The rearrangement links TRBV20-1 to TRBJ2-3; TRBD2 matches 7 bases. This CDR3 spans 18 amino acids. From germline, CDR1 is DFQATT and CDR2 SNEGSKA (reference sequence). J was trimmed by 5 bases and V by 5 bases; bases with no gene match: 22. CDR3 sequence (DNA): TGCAGTGCTTCGGCCTCGGGGGTATCGGGAGGCAGTATAGATACGCAGTATTTT. It specifies CSASASGVSGGSIDTQYF.

The table lists this clonotype with a few counts. The chain combines TRBV24-1 with TRBJ2-4; the match to TRBD2 covers 11 bases. The germline gives CDR1 KGHDR, CDR2 SFDVKD. After removal of 4 bases from V and 0 bases from J, the junction contained 4 bases not matched to a gene. The CDR3 runs to 17 residues. The CDR3 DNA follows: TGTGCCACCAGTGACCCTGGGACTAGCGGAGCCAAAAACATTCAGTACTTC. The encoded protein is CATSDPGTSGAKNIQYF.

This clonotype was observed at least ten times. The chain links TRBV6-6 to TRBJ2-2; 11 bases are a match to TRBD2. The CDR3 loop spans 15 amino acids. J gave up 4 bases and V 5 bases, and 3 bases lay outside the gene matches. CDR1 and CDR2 from the germline V gene are MNHNY and SVGAGI (reference sequence). CDR3: CASSNSGGVTGELFF. The CDR3 coding sequence is TGTGCCAGCAGTAATAGCGGGGGGGTCACCGGGGAGCTGTTTTTT.

This chain joins TRBV20-1 and TRBJ2-1; D call uncertain. Germline values: CDR1 DFQATT, CDR2 SNEGSKA (reference sequence). V was clipped by 3 bases and J by 0 bases, with 12 bases between them. The CDR3 consists of 15 residues. The CDR3 is CSARASWSSYNEQFF. CDR3 nucleotide sequence: TGCAGTGCTAGGGCATCCTGGAGCTCCTACAATGAGCAGTTCTTC.

This rearrangement joins TRBV5-1 to TRBJ2-7; unclear D gene. V was trimmed by 0 bases and J by 6 bases, leaving 16 bases between them. The CDR3 is 15 residues long. Per germline, CDR1 SGHRS and CDR2 YFSETQ. The CDR3 loop reads CASSLAPSGVGEQYF. CDR3 sequence (DNA): TGCGCCAGCAGCTTGGCTCCCTCAGGAGTTGGCGAGCAGTACTTC.

This clonotype was seen repeatedly, ten times or more. The chain combines TRBV3-1 with TRBJ2-2; D possibly corresponds to TRBD2 (6 bases). Germline CDR1 is LGHDT and CDR2 is YNNKEL (reference sequence). The ends were cut back, 3 bases at V and 5 bases at J, with 16 bases in the middle. The CDR3 is 16 amino acids. DNA for the CDR3: TGTGCCAGCAGCCAGGGTCGGGACTCATTGACCGGGGAGCTGTTTTTT. It specifies CASSQGRDSLTGELFF. The whole variable domain, remainder taken from reference TRBV3-1 and TRBJ2-2, is DTAVSQTPKYLVTQMGNDKSIKCEQNLGHDTMYWYKQDSKKFLKIMFSYNNKELIINETVPNRFSPKSPDKAHLNLHINSLELGDSAVYFCASSQGRDSLTGELFFGEGSRLTVL.

This clonotype was counted ten times or more. This chain connects TRBV5-6 to TRBJ2-3; TRBD2 matches at 8 bases. This CDR3 has 13 amino acids. With 5 bases clipped from V and 4 bases from J, the junction kept 3 bases outside the gene matches. Germline CDR1 is SGHDT and CDR2 is YYEEEE. The CDR3 sequence: CASRSGGADTQYF. CDR3 coding DNA: TGTGCCAGCAGGTCGGGAGGGGCAGATACGCAGTATTTT.

This clonotype was counted only a few times. V is TRBV6-1 and J is TRBJ1-2; D not certain. Germline lookup yields CDR1 MNHNS and CDR2 SASEGT. The CDR3 loop spans 12 amino acids. The CDR3 loop is CGSSRDNYGYTF. The CDR3 DNA is TGTGGATCTTCTAGGGATAACTATGGCTACACCTTC.

This clonotype was detected only a few times. The CDR3 DNA reads as TGTGCCAGCAGCTTCCGTTTTAGCGGGACCAGATACAATGAGCAGTTCTTC. As protein: CASSFRFSGTRYNEQFF. V gene TRBV7-9 combines with J gene TRBJ2-1, with 8 bases that match TRBD2. Germline CDR1 SEHNR, CDR2 FQNEAQ (reference sequence). V shed 3 bases, J shed 4 bases, and the junction held 11 bases outside the gene matches. This CDR3 is 17 amino acids long.

V is TRBV20-1 and J is TRBJ2-5; TRBD1 is a possible D gene (5 bases). Trimming stripped 0 bases from V and 4 bases from J, with 9 bases between. The CDR3 covers 13 residues. Germline V gene lookup returns CDR1 DFQATT and CDR2 SNEGSKA (reference sequence). The CDR3 coding sequence is TGCAGTGCTAGAGAGGGTCAGGGAGAGACCCAGTACTTC. Amino acids: CSAREGQGETQYF.

This clonotype was seen a few times. This sequence joins TRBV5-1 and TRBJ1-3; D unclear. Trimming pared 5 bases from V and 8 bases from J, leaving 20 bases between. CDR3 length equals 15 residues. Germline CDR1 and CDR2: SGHRS and YFSETQ. CDR3 coding DNA: TGCGCCAGCAGGTGGGTCGGCAATGAGGAGGACACCATATATTTT. Its protein is CASRWVGNEEDTIYF. Full variable domain (rest looked up from reference TRBV5-1 and TRBJ1-3): KAGVTQTPRYLIKTRGQQVTLSCSPISGHRSVSWYQQTPGQGLQFLFEYFSETQRNKGNFPGRFSGRQFSNSRSEMNVSTLELGDSALYLCASRWVGNEEDTIYFGEGSWLTVV.

The table lists this clonotype with many counts. The gene calls are TRBV5-1 and TRBJ1-1, with unresolved D. Germline V gives CDR1 SGHRS, CDR2 YFSETQ. V was trimmed by 0 bases and J by 2 bases, leaving 11 bases between them. CDR3 size: 15 residues. The chain's CDR3 is CASSLDSPANTEAFF. Written as DNA, the CDR3 is TGCGCCAGCAGCTTGGACAGCCCCGCAAACACTGAAGCTTTCTTT.

The chain couples TRBV30 to TRBJ2-3; 8 nucleotides agree with TRBD2. J lost 7 bases, V lost 3 bases, and 12 bases had no gene match. Germline CDR1 reads GTSNPN; CDR2 reads SVGIG (reference sequence). The CDR3 extends over 15 amino acids. CDR3 amino acids: CAWSGGLVGQNTQYF. The CDR3 DNA follows: TGTGCCTGGAGCGGGGGACTAGTGGGGCAGAATACGCAGTATTTT.

A word on this clonotype: It may be a read error: a sequence one base away is much more abundant. The V call is TRBV10-3, the J call TRBJ2-2, with TRBD1 as a possible D gene (5 bases). Germline V gene sequence: CDR1 ENHRY, CDR2 SYGVKD. This CDR3 comprises 12 residues. CDR3 residues: CDVSRETGELFF. CDR3 DNA: TGTGACGTATCCAGGGAAACCGGGGAGCTGTTTTTT.

This clonotype appeared many times. For the CDR3, the DNA is TGTGCCATCAGTAACCGACAGGGAGGTAGCGGGAGGGCAAGGGAGCAGTACTTC. Amino acids: CAISNRQGGSGRAREQYF. V is TRBV10-3 and J is TRBJ2-7; the match to TRBD2 covers 11 bases. This CDR3 has 18 residues. Germline-derived CDR1 and CDR2 are ENHRY and SYGVKD. Trimming removed 5 bases from V and 7 bases from J; junction bases left unmatched: 19.

This clonotype came up many times. This sequence joins TRBV6-1 and TRBJ2-5, with D possibly being TRBD1 (5 bases). This CDR3 has 13 amino acids. V was cut by 7 bases and J by 4 bases, with 13 bases left in between. Germline V lookup: CDR1 MNHNS, CDR2 SASEGT. The CDR3 here is CASTQQVGETQYF. Written as DNA, the CDR3 is TGTGCCAGCACACAACAGGTGGGAGAGACCCAGTACTTC.

The chain recombines TRBV5-1 with TRBJ2-2; D perhaps matches TRBD1 (5 bases). The V end lost 4 bases, the J end lost 1 base, and 11 bases lay between the germline ends. This CDR3 spans 15 amino acids. Germline CDR1 reads SGHRS; CDR2 reads YFSETQ. The DNA of the CDR3 is TGCGCCAGCAGCCCGGAGCAGGGGAACACCGGGGAGCTGTTTTTT. This gives the protein CASSPEQGNTGELFF.

Many counts were recorded for this clonotype. V is TRBV11-2 and J is TRBJ2-1; D could derive from TRBD1 or TRBD2 (5 bases each). Germline CDR1 and CDR2: SGHAT and FQNNGV. The ends were cut back, 1 base at V and 3 bases at J, with 13 bases in the middle. The CDR3 sequence is 16 residues long. CDR3 nucleotide sequence: TGTGCCAGCAGCTTAGTCCAGGGAGCCCGCTACAATGAGCAGTTCTTC. It translates to CASSLVQGARYNEQFF.

In its sample, this clonotype was seen many times. The genes are TRBV7-9 and TRBJ1-5; a weak D match, TRBD1 (5 bases). The length of the CDR3 is 13 residues. Germline V gene sequence: CDR1 SEHNR, CDR2 FQNEAQ (reference sequence). The V gene lost 5 bases and the J gene lost 7 bases, with 12 bases spanning the gap. CDR3: CASSPQGDQPQHF. CDR3 nucleotide sequence: TGTGCCAGCAGCCCGCAGGGTGACCAGCCCCAGCATTTT.

The sample holds many counts of this clonotype. The chain joins TRBV20-1 to TRBJ1-5; D is undetermined. This CDR3 spans 14 amino acids. Trimming removed 4 bases at V and 0 bases at J, with 10 bases between. CDR1 DFQATT and CDR2 SNEGSKA come from the germline V gene (reference sequence). Written as DNA, the CDR3 is TGCAGTGCTAAGCGGGCAGATAGCAATCAGCCCCAGCATTTT. Its protein product is CSAKRADSNQPQHF.

This clonotype was seen a few times. The chain is built from TRBV5-1 and TRBJ2-5, with D possibly being TRBD1 (6 bases). The CDR3 is 16 residues long. Trimming left V 0 bases short and J 3 bases short, with 15 bases between. CDR1 SGHRS and CDR2 YFSETQ come from the germline V gene. CDR3 coding DNA: TGCGCCAGCAGCTTGGGGGACAAAGGATGGGAAGAGACCCAGTACTTC. It is translated as CASSLGDKGWEETQYF.

This rearrangement joins TRBV3-1 to TRBJ2-3; 11 bases fit TRBD2. The trim removed 6 bases at V and 6 bases at J, leaving 8 bases unmatched. The CDR3 contains 15 residues. The germline gives CDR1 LGHDT, CDR2 YNNKEL (reference sequence). The CDR3 loop is CASSPTSGVTDTQYF. In DNA, the CDR3 is TGTGCCAGCAGTCCGACTAGCGGGGTCACGGATACGCAGTATTTT.